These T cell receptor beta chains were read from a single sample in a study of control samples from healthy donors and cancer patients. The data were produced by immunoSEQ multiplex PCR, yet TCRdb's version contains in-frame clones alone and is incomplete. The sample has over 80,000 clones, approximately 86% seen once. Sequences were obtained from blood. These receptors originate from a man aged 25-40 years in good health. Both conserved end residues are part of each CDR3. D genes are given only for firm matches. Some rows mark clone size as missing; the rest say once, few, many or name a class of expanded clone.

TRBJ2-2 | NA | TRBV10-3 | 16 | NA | CAISDGHKANTGELFF | TGTGCCATCAGTGATGGACACAAAGCGAACACCGGGGAGCTGTTTTTT
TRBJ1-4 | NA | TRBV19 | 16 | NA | CASSISWSGVGEKLFF | TGTGCCAGTAGTATAAGTTGGTCAGGGGTTGGTGAAAAACTGTTTTTT
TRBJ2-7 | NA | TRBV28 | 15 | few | CASSLVGSRSYEQYF | TGTGCCAGCAGTTTAGTTGGATCCCGCTCCTACGAGCAGTACTTC
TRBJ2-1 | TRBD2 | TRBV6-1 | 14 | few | CASSEQRGAGEQFF | TGTGCCAGCAGTGAACAGCGGGGGGCGGGTGAGCAGTTCTTC
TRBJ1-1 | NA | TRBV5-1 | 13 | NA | CASSLGTYAEAFF | TGCGCCAGCAGCCTAGGGACATACGCTGAAGCTTTCTTT
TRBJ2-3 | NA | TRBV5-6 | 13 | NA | CASSTQRGDTQYF | TGTGCCAGCAGCACCCAGAGGGGTGATACGCAGTATTTT
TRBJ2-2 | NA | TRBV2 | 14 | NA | CASRADRDTGELFF | TGTGCCAGCAGGGCTGACAGAGACACCGGGGAGCTGTTTTTT
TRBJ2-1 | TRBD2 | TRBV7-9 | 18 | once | CASSSSGGPLRSYNEQFF | TGTGCCAGCAGCTCCAGCGGGGGGCCCCTCCGTTCCTACAATGAGCAGTTCTTC
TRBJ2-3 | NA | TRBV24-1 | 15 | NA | CATSRGVSRTDTQYF | TGTGCCACCAGCCGGGGTGTTTCTCGGACAGATACGCAGTATTTT
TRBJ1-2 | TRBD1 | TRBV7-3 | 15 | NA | CASSFGGDRNYGYTF | TGTGCCAGCAGCTTTGGGGGGGACAGGAACTATGGCTACACCTTC
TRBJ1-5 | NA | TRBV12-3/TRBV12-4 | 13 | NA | CASSPSGFQPQHF | TGTGCCAGCAGTCCTTCAGGGTTTCAGCCCCAGCATTTT
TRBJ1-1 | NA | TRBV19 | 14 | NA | CASSSTVLNTEAFF | TGTGCCAGTAGTTCGACAGTCCTGAACACTGAAGCTTTCTTT
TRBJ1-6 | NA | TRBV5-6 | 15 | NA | CASKTEESYNSPLHF | TGTGCCAGCAAAACGGAGGAGTCCTATAATTCACCCCTCCACTTT
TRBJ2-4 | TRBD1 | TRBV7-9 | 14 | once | CASSPPDREDIQYF | TGTGCCAGCAGCCCACCGGACAGGGAGGACATTCAGTACTTC
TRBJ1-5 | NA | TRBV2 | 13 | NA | CASKSWSNQPQHF | TGTGCCAGCAAGTCGTGGAGCAATCAGCCCCAGCATTTT
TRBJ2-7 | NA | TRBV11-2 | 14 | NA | CASSWGRTSYEQYF | TGTGCCAGCAGCTGGGGCAGGACCTCCTACGAGCAGTACTTC
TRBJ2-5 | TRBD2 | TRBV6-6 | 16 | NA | CASRLGTSVNKETQYF | TGTGCCAGCAGACTGGGGACTAGCGTTAATAAAGAGACCCAGTACTTC
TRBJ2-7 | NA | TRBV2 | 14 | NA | CASSVGGGLYEQYF | TGTGCCAGCAGTGTGGGGGGCGGACTCTACGAGCAGTACTTC
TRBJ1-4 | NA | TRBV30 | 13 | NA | CAWSASWGEKLFF | TGTGCCTGGAGCGCGTCCTGGGGGGAAAAACTGTTTTTT
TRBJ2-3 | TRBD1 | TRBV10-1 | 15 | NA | CASSEAQGATDTQYF | TGCGCCAGCAGTGAGGCCCAGGGGGCAACAGATACGCAGTATTTT
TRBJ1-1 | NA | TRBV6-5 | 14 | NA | CASSYQGMDTEAFF | TGTGCCAGCAGTTATCAGGGTATGGACACTGAAGCTTTCTTT
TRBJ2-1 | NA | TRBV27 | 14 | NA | CASSFPTGTNEQFF | TGTGCCAGCAGTTTTCCCACCGGGACAAATGAGCAGTTCTTC
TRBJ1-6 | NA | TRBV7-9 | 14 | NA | CASSLVGGGSPLHF | TGTGCCAGCAGCTTAGTAGGAGGGGGTTCCCCCCTCCACTTT
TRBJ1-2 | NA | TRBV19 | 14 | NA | CASSPGPPLLGYTF | TGTGCCAGTAGTCCCGGACCGCCGCTATTGGGCTACACCTTC
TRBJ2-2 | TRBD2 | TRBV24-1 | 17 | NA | CATSDRGGAVLSGELFF | TGTGCCACCAGTGACCGCGGGGGGGCCGTGCTGTCCGGGGAGCTGTTTTTT
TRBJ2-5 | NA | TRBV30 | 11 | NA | CAWKLEETQYF | TGTGCCTGGAAACTTGAAGAGACCCAGTACTTC
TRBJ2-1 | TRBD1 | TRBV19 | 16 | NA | CASSTSSTGTYNEQFF | TGTGCCAGTAGTACCTCCTCGACAGGGACCTACAATGAGCAGTTCTTC
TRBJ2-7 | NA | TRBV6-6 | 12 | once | CASSPTSSEQYF | TGTGCCAGCAGTCCCACTAGCTCCGAGCAGTACTTC
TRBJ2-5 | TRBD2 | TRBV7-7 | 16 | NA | CASSLSSSGVQETQYF | TGTGCCAGCAGCTTAAGTTCTAGCGGGGTTCAAGAGACCCAGTACTTC
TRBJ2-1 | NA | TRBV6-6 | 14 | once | CASSYGRGIGEQFF | TGTGCCAGCAGTTACGGGAGGGGGATTGGTGAGCAGTTCTTC
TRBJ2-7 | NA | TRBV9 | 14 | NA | CASSVTQTSYEQYF | TGTGCCAGCAGCGTAACACAGACTTCCTACGAGCAGTACTTC
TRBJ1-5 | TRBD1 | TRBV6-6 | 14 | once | CASGGQGSNQPQHF | TGTGCCAGCGGTGGACAGGGGAGCAATCAGCCCCAGCATTTT
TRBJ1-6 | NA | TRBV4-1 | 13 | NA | CASSPISYSPLHF | TGCGCCAGCAGCCCAATTAGTTATTCACCCCTCCACTTT
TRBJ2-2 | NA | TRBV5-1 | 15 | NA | CASRPDLARIGELFF | TGCGCCAGCAGGCCGGACCTAGCACGGATCGGGGAGCTGTTTTTT
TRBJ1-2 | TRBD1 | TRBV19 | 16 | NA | CASTRDRTGGLYGYTF | TGTGCCAGTACCCGAGACCGGACAGGGGGCCTCTATGGCTACACCTTC
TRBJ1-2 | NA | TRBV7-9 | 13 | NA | CASSSGLDYGYTF | TGTGCCAGCAGCTCCGGTTTGGACTATGGCTACACCTTC
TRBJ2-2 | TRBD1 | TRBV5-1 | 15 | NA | CASSWGTANTGELFF | TGCGCCAGCAGCTGGGGGACAGCCAACACCGGGGAGCTGTTTTTT
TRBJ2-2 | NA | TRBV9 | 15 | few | CASSVDGGATGELFF | TGTGCCAGCAGCGTAGACGGCGGGGCCACCGGGGAGCTGTTTTTT
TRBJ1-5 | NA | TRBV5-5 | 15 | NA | CASSQNAGSNQPQHF | TGTGCCAGCAGCCAAAATGCGGGAAGCAATCAGCCCCAGCATTTT
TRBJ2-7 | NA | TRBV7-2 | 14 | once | CASSTHAISYEQYF | TGTGCCAGCAGCACACACGCTATCTCCTACGAGCAGTACTTC
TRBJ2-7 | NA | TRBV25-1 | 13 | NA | CASSETFSYEQYF | TGTGCCAGCAGTGAGACATTCTCCTACGAGCAGTACTTC
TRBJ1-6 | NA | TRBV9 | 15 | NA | CASSSSSSYNSPLHF | TGTGCCAGCAGTTCCAGCAGCTCCTATAATTCACCCCTCCACTTT
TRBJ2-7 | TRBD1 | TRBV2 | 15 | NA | CASSEYGTGAYEQYF | TGTGCCAGCAGTGAGTACGGGACAGGGGCCTACGAGCAGTACTTC
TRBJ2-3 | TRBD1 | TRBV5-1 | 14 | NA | CASSPGTARDTQYF | TGCGCCAGCAGCCCCGGGACAGCCCGAGATACGCAGTATTTT